The sequence of this T cell receptor (beta chain) was determined in a study of molecular identifiers for immune sequencing clone quantification. The table lists this clonotype with many counts. TCRdb independently ran MiXCR on the PCR reads; one entry per CDR3 protein. The data contain approximately 630,000 distinct CDR3 sequences, approximately 24% of them seen just once; the ten biggest clones take up 0.78%. Trimming took 0 bases from V and 1 from J, leaving 12 bases between them. The germline V gene has CDR1 LGHNA and CDR2 YSLEER. This CDR3 comprises 16 residues. The sample comprised naive CD8+ T cells from blood, with Jurkat cell RNA spiked in. Subset denoted: FACS-sorted CD8+CD4-CCR7+CD45RA+ naive T cells. The rearrangement joins TRBV4-3 to TRBJ1-1; D is uncertain. The sequence was obtained from a human donor in good health. Some libraries in this study had Jurkat cell RNA spiked in. CDR3 in amino acids: CASSQDGLPENTEAFF. CDR3 DNA sequence: TGCGCCAGCAGCCAAGACGGTTTGCCAGAGAACACTGAAGCTTTCTTT.